This T cell receptor (beta chain) appears in the sequencing data of a study of blood T cell repertoires in COVID-19. The overall study: There were acute and convalescent COVID-19 samples, and they came from the United States, Italy and Spain. PBMCs, B-cell-depleted T cells, or T cells were the source of the cDNA or gDNA that made up the material.

In the original workflow: The authors estimated nucleated cell counts from reference gene primer amplification. Method: immunoSEQ multiplex PCR; TCRdb's copy keeps in-frame clones and lacks some. V and J calls and clone size are given by that table; D and trimming were obtained from the DNA. The sample holds about 50,000 clones, 85% to 90% seen once. The CDR3 extends over 18 amino acids. The V gene's germline CDR1 is MNHNS and CDR2 SASEGT. The J segment lost 3 bases and the V segment lost 4 bases, leaving 9 bases of the junction unmatched. This rearrangement joins TRBV6-1 to TRBJ2-3; 14 bases map to TRBD2. Sequencing input: peripheral blood. This TCR came from a human donor in a cohort sampled during active COVID-19. The CDR3, as DNA: TGTGCCAGCAGTGTGAACCCGGGACTAGCGGGAGTAACAGATACGCAGTATTTT. It yields the protein CASSVNPGLAGVTDTQYF.